This TCR beta chain was recorded in a study of Ad26.COV2.S vaccination and SARS-CoV-2 variants. General study results and limits: Placebo and vaccine recipients had non-spike TCR breadth that was similar.

On this clone: Its antigen is unknown.

This table comes from immunoSEQ multiplex PCR, and its TCRdb copy is limited to in-frame clones, with some not included. The sample carries hundreds of thousands of clones, about 87% recorded once. Treatment meaning: 19 received Ad26.COV2.S at low or high dose, single or two shots; about five received placebo; per-sample allocation not given. Specimens were obtained on day 63 following the first vaccine or placebo injection. Germline V gene sequence: CDR1 SGHNT, CDR2 YYREEE (reference sequence). CDR3 length: 15 residues. V lost 2 bases and J lost 1, with 12 bases in between. The sequencing used peripheral blood, collected in a trial of Ad26.COV2.S vaccine versus placebo. The TCR originated in a person between 18 and 65 years old who received the Ad26.COV2.S COVID-19 vaccine or a placebo. The rearrangement uses TRBV5-4 and TRBJ2-5; TRBD1 is a possible D gene (5 bases). DNA of the CDR3: TGTGCCAGCAGCTTAGTAGGGGTGATCCAAGAGACCCAGTACTTC. It specifies CASSLVGVIQETQYF.